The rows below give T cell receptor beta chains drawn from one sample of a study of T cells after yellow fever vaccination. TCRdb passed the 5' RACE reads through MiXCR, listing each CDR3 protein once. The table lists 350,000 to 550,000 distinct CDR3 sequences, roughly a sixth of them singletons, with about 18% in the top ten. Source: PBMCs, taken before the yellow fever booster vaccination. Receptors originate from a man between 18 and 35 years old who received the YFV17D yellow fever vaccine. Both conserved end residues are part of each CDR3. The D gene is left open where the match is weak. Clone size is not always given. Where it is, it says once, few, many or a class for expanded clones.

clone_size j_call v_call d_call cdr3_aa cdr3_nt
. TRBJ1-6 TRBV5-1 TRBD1 CASSSYPGTGDSPLHF TGCGCCAGCAGCTCATACCCCGGGACAGGGGATTCACCCCTCCACTTT
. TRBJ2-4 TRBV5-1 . CASSPRPLGNIQYF TGCGCCAGCAGCCCAAGACCCCTTGGCAACATTCAGTACTTC
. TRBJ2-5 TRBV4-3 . CASSQDGMPQETQYF TGCGCCAGCAGCCAAGATGGGATGCCCCAAGAGACCCAGTACTTC
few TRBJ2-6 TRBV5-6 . CASSPGPNVLTF TGTGCCAGCAGCCCCGGGCCTAACGTCCTGACTTTC
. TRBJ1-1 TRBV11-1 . CASSATGGRTEAFF TGTGCCAGCAGCGCTACGGGAGGGCGGACTGAAGCTTTCTTT
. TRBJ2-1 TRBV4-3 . CASSVTGRAEQFF TGCGCCAGCAGCGTCACAGGGAGAGCTGAGCAGTTCTTC
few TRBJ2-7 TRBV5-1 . CASSRGPAAGEQYF TGCGCCAGCAGCCGCGGCCCCGCCGCGGGGGAGCAGTACTTC
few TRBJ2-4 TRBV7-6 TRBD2 CASSEGLAGVAKNIQYF TGTGCCAGCAGCGAGGGACTAGCGGGGGTAGCCAAAAACATTCAGTACTTC
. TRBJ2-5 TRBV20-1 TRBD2 CSARLTSGGQETQYF TGCAGTGCTAGGTTGACTAGCGGGGGACAAGAGACCCAGTACTTC
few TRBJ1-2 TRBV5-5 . CASSGASGTENGYTF TGTGCCAGCAGCGGAGCCTCCGGGACGGAAAATGGCTACACCTTC
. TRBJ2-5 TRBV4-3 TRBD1 CASSQDRDPGRTQYF TGCGCCAGCAGCCAGGACAGGGATCCTGGTCGAACCCAGTACTTC
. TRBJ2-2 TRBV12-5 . CASGFLLGRTSNTGELFF TGTGCTAGTGGTTTCCTTTTGGGGAGGACCTCGAACACCGGGGAGCTGTTTTTT
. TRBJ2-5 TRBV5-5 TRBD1 CASSLITGASGETQYF TGTGCCAGCAGCTTGATAACAGGGGCCTCGGGGGAGACCCAGTACTTC
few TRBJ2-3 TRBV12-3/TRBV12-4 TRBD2 CASSFLADGADTQYF TGTGCCAGCAGTTTCCTAGCGGACGGGGCAGATACGCAGTATTTT
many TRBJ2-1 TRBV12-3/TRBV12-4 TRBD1 CASSKTGGSSNEQFF TGTGCCAGCAGTAAGACAGGGGGCTCAAGCAATGAGCAGTTCTTC
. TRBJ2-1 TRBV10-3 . CAISDRGAYNEQFF TGTGCCATCAGTGATAGGGGGGCCTACAATGAGCAGTTCTTC
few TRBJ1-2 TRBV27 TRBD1 CASSLRGGDYTF TGTGCCAGCAGTTTACGAGGGGGCGACTACACCTTC
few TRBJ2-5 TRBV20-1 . CSASSGGDSSGETQYF TGCAGTGCTAGTAGTGGCGGTGACTCGTCTGGGGAGACCCAGTACTTC
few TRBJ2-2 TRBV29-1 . CSVVPAGTRNTGELFF TGCAGCGTTGTACCCGCAGGGACACGGAACACCGGGGAGCTGTTTTTT
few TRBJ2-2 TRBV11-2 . CASSIRTPAGELFF TGTGCCAGCAGCATCCGAACGCCAGCCGGGGAGCTGTTTTTT
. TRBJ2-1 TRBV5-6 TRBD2 CASSPSQLTSGPLSSYNEQFF TGTGCCAGCAGCCCCTCACAATTGACTAGCGGTCCCCTCTCCTCCTACAATGAGCAGTTCTTC
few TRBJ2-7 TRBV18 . CASSPSDGGLEYF TGTGCCAGCTCCCCGTCGGACGGTGGATTAGAATACTTC
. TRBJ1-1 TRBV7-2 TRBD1 CASSLVGQGWGEAFF TGTGCCAGCAGCTTAGTCGGACAGGGCTGGGGTGAAGCTTTCTTT
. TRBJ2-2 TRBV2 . CASSSPSSMAGELFF TGTGCCAGCAGTTCCCCTAGCAGCATGGCCGGGGAGCTGTTTTTT
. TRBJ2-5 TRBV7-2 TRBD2 CASSPIGLAGRETQYF TGTGCCAGCAGCCCGATAGGGCTAGCGGGAAGAGAGACCCAGTACTTC
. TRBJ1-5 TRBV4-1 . CASSQGRREGRNQPQHF TGCGCCAGCAGCCAAGGGCGGAGGGAGGGGCGGAATCAGCCCCAGCATTTT
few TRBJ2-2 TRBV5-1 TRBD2 CASRRERGTNTGELFF TGCGCCAGCAGAAGGGAGCGGGGGACGAACACCGGGGAGCTGTTTTTT
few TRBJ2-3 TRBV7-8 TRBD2 CASSSRGGGDTQYF TGTGCCAGCAGCTCGCGGGGGGGAGGTGATACGCAGTATTTT
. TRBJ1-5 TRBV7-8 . CASSLWEQTNQPQHF TGTGCCAGCAGCCTCTGGGAGCAGACCAATCAGCCCCAGCATTTT
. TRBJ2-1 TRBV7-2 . CASSFGTVGEQFF TGTGCCAGCAGTTTTGGGACTGTGGGTGAGCAGTTCTTC
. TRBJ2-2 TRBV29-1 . CSVALSTGELFF TGCAGCGTTGCTCTGAGCACCGGGGAGCTGTTTTTT
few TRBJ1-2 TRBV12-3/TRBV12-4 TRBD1 CASSERTRTGYHGYTF TGTGCCAGCAGCGAAAGAACCCGGACAGGGTATCATGGCTACACCTTC
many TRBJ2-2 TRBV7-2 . CASSFGGETGELFF TGTGCCAGCAGCTTCGGGGGCGAGACCGGGGAGCTGTTTTTT
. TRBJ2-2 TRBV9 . CASSVSGTNTGELFF TGTGCCAGCAGCGTTTCCGGGACAAACACCGGGGAGCTGTTTTTT
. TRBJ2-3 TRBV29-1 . CSVEDLAANPGLSTDTQYF TGCAGCGTTGAAGATCTGGCCGCAAACCCGGGACTCAGCACAGATACGCAGTATTTT
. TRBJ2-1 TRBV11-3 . CASSLDQGEQFF TGTGCCAGCAGCTTAGACCAGGGTGAGCAGTTCTTC
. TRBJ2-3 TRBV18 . CASSPFPQSDTQYF TGTGCCAGCTCACCTTTTCCCCAATCCGATACGCAGTATTTT
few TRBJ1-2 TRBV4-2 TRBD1 CASSQGRGLGYGYTF TGTGCCAGCAGCCAAGGGAGGGGGCTAGGCTATGGCTACACCTTC
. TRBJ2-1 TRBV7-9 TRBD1 CASSLPTGGGYNEQFF TGTGCCAGCAGCTTACCAACAGGGGGAGGCTACAATGAGCAGTTCTTC
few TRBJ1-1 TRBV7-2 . CASNLDTRNTEAFF TGTGCCAGCAACCTTGACACACGGAACACTGAAGCTTTCTTT
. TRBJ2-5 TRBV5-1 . CASSFRARKETQYF TGCGCCAGCAGCTTTCGGGCTCGTAAAGAGACCCAGTACTTC
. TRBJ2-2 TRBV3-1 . CASSQFNTGELFF TGTGCCAGCAGCCAATTCAACACCGGGGAGCTGTTTTTT
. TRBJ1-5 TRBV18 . CASSTDSDRNQPQHF TGTGCCAGCTCTACCGACAGTGATCGCAATCAGCCCCAGCATTTT
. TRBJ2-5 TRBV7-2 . CASSSRAEETQYF TGTGCCAGCAGCTCTCGAGCGGAAGAGACCCAGTACTTC
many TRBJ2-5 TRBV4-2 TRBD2 CASSQDGTSGGRETQYF TGTGCCAGCAGCCAAGATGGCACTAGCGGGGGGAGAGAGACCCAGTACTTC
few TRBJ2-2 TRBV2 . CASSAGPGSTGELFF TGTGCCAGCAGTGCGGGGCCAGGGTCCACCGGGGAGCTGTTTTTT
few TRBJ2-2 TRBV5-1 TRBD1 CASSPGTGASGELFF TGCGCCAGCAGCCCCGGGACAGGGGCTAGCGGGGAGCTGTTTTTT
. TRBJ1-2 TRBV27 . CASSHQDLDGYTF TGTGCCAGCAGTCACCAGGATCTAGATGGCTACACCTTC
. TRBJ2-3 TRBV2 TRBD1 CASIFPGQGASDTQYF TGTGCCAGCATCTTTCCGGGACAGGGGGCGTCGGATACGCAGTATTTT
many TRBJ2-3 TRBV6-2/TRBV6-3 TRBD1 CASSFGQGADTQYF TGTGCCAGCAGTTTTGGACAGGGGGCAGATACGCAGTATTTT
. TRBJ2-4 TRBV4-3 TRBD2 CASSHGRGTGGDIQYF TGCGCCAGCAGCCACGGCAGGGGCACGGGGGGGGACATTCAGTACTTC
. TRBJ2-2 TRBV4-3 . CASSQGTAANTGELFF TGCGCCAGCAGCCAAGGGACAGCCGCGAACACCGGGGAGCTGTTTTTT
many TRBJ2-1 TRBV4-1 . CASSPTGSPQGEQFF TGCGCCAGCAGCCCTACAGGGAGCCCCCAGGGTGAGCAGTTCTTC